The 5 T cell receptor beta chains below were found in one sample sequenced in a study of shared clonotypes between healthy human individuals. Positive CCR7 selection of CD45RO-negative cells yielded the naive CD8 cells, and terminally differentiated effector memory CD45RA+ cells were excluded. The data were produced by immunoSEQ multiplex PCR, yet TCRdb's version contains in-frame clones alone and is incomplete. The sample has about 1.9 million clones; approximately 92% are singletons. Material: naive CD8+ T cells from PBMCs. Receptors originate from a man in his late teens or twenties in good health. Some clones in this sample may be carry-over from other donors' samples.

This clone was detected only a few times. This chain connects TRBV6-5 to TRBJ1-1, with D possibly matching TRBD1 (5 bases). In germline, CDR1 is MNHEY, CDR2 SVGAGI. V dropped 4 bases and J dropped 5 bases, with 11 bases sitting between them. The CDR3 length is 13 residues. The CDR3 reads CASSLIGGTEAFF. The CDR3 bases are TGTGCCAGCAGTTTGATCGGGGGAACTGAAGCTTTCTTT.

The chain has TRBV11-3 and TRBJ2-7; possible D gene TRBD1, 7 bases. The CDR3 loop spans 15 amino acids. Trimming left V 4 bases short and J 2 bases short, with 15 bases between. CDR1 and CDR2 (germline): SGHNT, YENEEA. In nucleotides, the CDR3 is TGTGCCAGCAGCTCGGGGAGGACAGGACCCTACGAGCAGTACTTC. This sequence encodes CASSSGRTGPYEQYF.

The chain recombines TRBV29-1 with TRBJ2-1; 7 bases align to TRBD2. The length of the CDR3 is 13 residues. Per the germline V gene, CDR1 is SQVTM and CDR2 is ANQGSEA. The junction had 5 bases not matched to a gene; V was cut back by 4 bases and J by 5 bases. The CDR3: CSVVPGGHNEQFF. DNA for the CDR3: TGCAGCGTTGTCCCGGGAGGCCACAATGAGCAGTTCTTC.

This sequence joins TRBV10-2 and TRBJ1-2; no definite D call. The CDR3 sequence is 15 residues long. CDR1 and CDR2 (germline): WSHSY, SAAADI. Trimming removed 0 bases from V and 4 bases from J, with 12 bases in between. The CDR3 DNA reads TGCGCCAGCAGTGAGTCTACGGCTTTCCCCTATGGCTACACCTTC. The encoded protein is CASSESTAFPYGYTF.

The CDR3 sequence: CATSRDSEVLEQYF. The CDR3 nucleotides read TGTGCCACCAGCAGAGATTCCGAGGTTCTTGAGCAGTACTTC. V and J are TRBV15 and TRBJ2-7; no clear D gene. CDR1 LNHNV and CDR2 YYDKDF come from the germline V gene (reference sequence). Trimming cost V 0 bases and J 7 bases, with 13 bases left between them. The CDR3 sequence is 14 residues long.